This T cell receptor beta chain was captured by sequencing in a study of T-cell reconstitution after alpha-beta-depleted transplantation in children. This clonotype has just a few counts. TCRbeta library preparation incorporated unique molecular identifiers. One entry per CDR3 protein results from TCRdb running MiXCR on the PCR reads. This sample has 500,000 or so distinct CDR3 sequences, with around a third found just once. Specimen: PBMCs from the stem cell graft donor, collected from the stem cell graft. The origin of this receptor is a human donor who donated a stem cell graft to a child with aplastic anemia.

CDR3: CASSQSHDTF. Here the CDR3 DNA reads TGTGCCAGCAGCCAATCCCACGACACCTTC. V is TRBV7-9 and J is TRBJ1-2, with no clear D. V was trimmed by 5 bases and J by 12 bases, leaving 10 bases between them. Germline V lookup: CDR1 SEHNR, CDR2 FQNEAQ (reference sequence). CDR3 size: 10 residues.